The clone carrying this TCR beta chain was detected many times. The sample belongs to a study of breast tumors, draining lymph nodes, adjacent tissues. One entry per CDR3 protein, called by TCRdb with MiXCR from the multiplex PCR reads. Of more than 100,000 distinct CDR3 sequences in the sample, 20% to 25% were seen once. Breast cancer patients provided tissue from their axillary draining lymph nodes. Germline CDR1 SQVTM, CDR2 ANQGSEA. The CDR3 spans 15 residues. V gave up 6 bases and J gave up 4 bases, with 19 bases separating them. The V call is TRBV29-1, the J call TRBJ1-3; possible D gene TRBD1, 6 bases. This receptor was identified in a female donor with breast cancer. Some clones in this sample may be carry-over from other donors' samples. The sample taken for sequencing was axillary lymph node tissue. CDR3 loop: CSVVGGGLEGNTIYF. CDR3 sequence (DNA): TGCAGCGTCGTTGGGGGCGGCCTGGAAGGAAACACCATATATTTT.